A single sample gave rise to the 30 T cell receptor beta chains below, sequenced in a study of blood T cell repertoires in COVID-19 (dated by TCRdb to 2020 to 2021). Library generation was performed with the immunoSEQ multiplex PCR assay. TCRdb's version of the immuneACCESS table is confined to in-frame rearrangements and falls short of the full clone set. An unresolved V gene accounts for under half of the shortfall where checked; the remainder is of unknown origin. Within this sample are roughly 340,000 clones, with approximately 87% of them counted one time only. The ten largest clones represent 1.5% to 2% of the sample. Sequencing was performed on PBMCs or T cells enriched from blood (not recorded which). These TCRs come from a man aged 35-49 years in a cohort exposed to, infected with or recovered from COVID-19 (not recorded which).

The genes are TRBV11-2 and TRBJ2-1, with D unclear. There are 13 residues in the CDR3. Germline V CDR1 and CDR2: SGHAT, FQNNGV. V was cut by 1 base and J by 10 bases, with 11 bases left in between. The CDR3 region is CASSLVVRSEQFF. CDR3 DNA sequence: TGTGCCAGCAGCTTAGTGGTCCGGAGCGAGCAGTTCTTC.

The table lists this clone with a count of one. The CDR3 sequence is CASSPSRGWTEAFF. As DNA, the CDR3 is TGTGCCAGCTCACCATCTAGGGGTTGGACTGAAGCTTTCTTT. The chain joins TRBV18 to TRBJ1-1; tentatively, D is TRBD1 (5 bases). The CDR3 runs to 14 residues. Trimming stripped 2 bases from V and 5 bases from J, with 12 bases between. CDR1 and CDR2 from the germline V gene are KGHSH and LQKENI.

This sequence joins TRBV5-1 and TRBJ1-2, with D tentatively TRBD1 (5 bases). The CDR3 covers 14 residues. CDR1 is SGHRS, CDR2 YFSETQ, per germline. V lost 1 base to trimming and J lost 4 bases, with 11 bases between them. The CDR3 reads CASSLIQGTYGYTF. The CDR3 nucleotides read TGCGCCAGCAGCTTGATCCAGGGCACCTATGGCTACACCTTC.

The CDR3 DNA is TGCAGCGTTGTGGCAGGGGGCGAAGAGCAGTACTTC. Protein sequence: CSVVAGGEEQYF. This chain links TRBV29-1 with TRBJ2-7; 8 bases fit TRBD1. Per germline, CDR1 SQVTM and CDR2 ANQGSEA. The V gene end was trimmed by 4 bases and the J gene end by 7 bases; junction bases not matched to a gene: 6. The CDR3 has 12 amino acids.

This clone was counted between two and nine times. The chain recombines TRBV27 with TRBJ1-1; the match to TRBD1 covers 7 bases. CDR3 length: 14 residues. Per germline, CDR1 MNHEY and CDR2 SMNVEV (reference sequence). Trimming at V came to 5 bases and at J to 1 base, leaving 4 bases not matched to a gene. Here the CDR3 DNA reads TGTGCCAGCAGTAATAGACAGGGGAACACTGAAGCTTTCTTT. As protein: CASSNRQGNTEAFF.

J is TRBJ2-5 and V is TRBV15, with 15 nucleotides matching TRBD2. Germline values: CDR1 LNHNV, CDR2 YYDKDF (reference sequence). The V and J ends lost 1 base and 5 bases, in that order; junction bases with no gene match: 5. The CDR3 sequence is 17 residues long. The CDR3 DNA reads as TGTGCCACCAGCAGAGCCGGGACTAGCGGGAGGTTGGAGACCCAGTACTTC. Amino acid sequence: CATSRAGTSGRLETQYF.

This sequence joins TRBV12-3 or TRBV12-4 and TRBJ1-5; TRBD1 is a possible D gene (5 bases). V lost 5 bases, J lost 4 bases, and 9 bases lay in between. CDR3 length equals 13 residues. The CDR3 coding sequence is TGTGCCAGCAGTCCAGGGTTAAATCAGCCCCAGCATTTT. Its protein product is CASSPGLNQPQHF.

The chain carries TRBV7-2 and TRBJ1-2, with D possibly matching TRBD1 (6 bases). With 1 base removed from V and 5 bases from J, the gap between germline ends came to 11 bases. The CDR3 is 14 amino acids. The germline CDR1 and CDR2 sequences are SGHTA and FQGNSA. The chain's CDR3 is CASSLVWTEYGYTF. DNA for the CDR3: TGTGCCAGCAGCTTAGTTTGGACAGAGTATGGCTACACCTTC.

The chain carries TRBV7-9 and TRBJ1-4; 7 bases match TRBD1. Per germline, CDR1 SEHNR and CDR2 FQNEAQ (reference sequence). V trimming: 5 bases; J trimming: 5 bases; junction bases outside the gene matches: 8. CDR3 length equals 15 residues. The DNA for the CDR3 is TGTGCCAGCAGCCGCGCCGGGACAGAGAATGAAAAACTGTTTTTT. Translation gives CASSRAGTENEKLFF.

The chain carries TRBV6-5 and TRBJ2-7; 9 bases agree with TRBD1. CDR1 and CDR2 (germline): MNHEY, SVGAGI. The CDR3 runs 14 residues. The V gene end was trimmed by 8 bases and the J gene end by 7 bases; junction bases not matched to a gene: 12. DNA of the CDR3: TGTGCCAGCGGGGACACCGGGACAGGGTATGAGCAGTACTTC. It encodes CASGDTGTGYEQYF.

V is TRBV6-5 and J is TRBJ1-3; D uncertain. Germline CDR1 MNHEY, CDR2 SVGAGI. The CDR3 runs to 13 residues. Trimming removed 11 bases at V and 0 bases at J, with 11 bases between. The CDR3 protein is CACHDTSGNTIYF. In DNA, the CDR3 is TGTGCCTGCCATGACACCTCTGGAAACACCATATATTTT.

The rearrangement links TRBV10-2 to TRBJ2-5; 12 nucleotides line up with TRBD1. The J segment lost 5 bases and the V segment lost 1 base, leaving 14 bases of the junction unmatched. This CDR3 has 19 amino acids. Germline lookup yields CDR1 WSHSY and CDR2 SAAADI. The CDR3: CASSELSGTGGLLRETQYF. Written as DNA, the CDR3 is TGCGCCAGCAGTGAGTTATCCGGGACAGGGGGCTTACTACGGGAGACCCAGTACTTC.

This sequence joins TRBV30 and TRBJ1-6; TRBD1 agrees at 9 bases. Trimming removed 4 bases from V and 7 bases from J; junction bases left unmatched: 2. The CDR3 consists of 13 residues. Germline V gene sequence: CDR1 GTSNPN, CDR2 SVGIG (reference sequence). The CDR3 DNA follows: TGTGCCTGGACCGGACAGGGGAATTCACCCCTCCACTTT. This encodes CAWTGQGNSPLHF.

The rearrangement links TRBV19 to TRBJ1-5, with 8 bases identical to TRBD1. The trim removed 4 bases at V and 7 bases at J, leaving 6 bases unmatched. Germline values: CDR1 LNHDA, CDR2 SQIVND (reference sequence). This CDR3 region has 14 residues. The CDR3 bases are TGTGCCAGTAGTACGCAGGGGGCTTGGCAGCCCCAGCATTTT. This sequence encodes CASSTQGAWQPQHF.

This chain connects TRBV24-1 to TRBJ2-3; D call uncertain. V was pared by 9 bases and J by 6 bases, with 9 bases between. The length of the CDR3 is 11 residues. The V gene's germline CDR1 is KGHDR and CDR2 SFDVKD. The CDR3 here is CATQFRDTQYF. In DNA, the CDR3 is TGTGCCACCCAATTCAGGGATACGCAGTATTTT.

The chain couples TRBV5-1 to TRBJ2-1; D may be TRBD2 (6 bases). CDR3 length equals 16 residues. CDR1 and CDR2 (germline): SGHRS, YFSETQ. Trimming shortened V by 2 bases and J by 2 bases, and 14 bases separated the two germline ends. As DNA, the CDR3 is TGCGCCAGCAGCTTATCTAGCGTCCGGACCTACAATGAGCAGTTCTTC. Residues: CASSLSSVRTYNEQFF.

This chain links TRBV28 with TRBJ2-7; 9 bases map to TRBD1. Germline CDR1 reads MDHEN; CDR2 reads SYDVKM. The J segment lost 1 base and the V segment lost 9 bases, leaving 7 bases of the junction unmatched. This CDR3 contains 14 residues. CDR3 coding DNA: TGTGCCAGGGATCCGGGGACAGGGTCCTACGAGCAGTACTTC. Amino acid sequence: CARDPGTGSYEQYF.

The chain combines TRBV28 with TRBJ2-2, with 12 positions matching TRBD2. The CDR3 runs 19 residues. J lost 5 bases, V lost 7 bases, and 17 bases had no gene match. The germline CDR1 and CDR2 sequences are MDHEN and SYDVKM. The CDR3 DNA follows: TGTGCCAGCATCGGCCATGGGACTAGCGGGCCCCGTGGGACCGGGGAGCTGTTTTTT. Amino acids: CASIGHGTSGPRGTGELFF.

The V and J genes are TRBV11-2 and TRBJ2-7; weak D call: TRBD1 (6 bases). V lost 6 bases and J lost 3, with 18 bases in between. CDR1 is SGHAT and CDR2 is FQNNGV in the germline V gene. CDR3 length: 15 amino acids. The CDR3 loop is CASSLGQGHYYEQYF. CDR3 in DNA: TGTGCCAGCAGTCTAGGGCAGGGACATTACTACGAGCAGTACTTC.

This clone was observed a single time. The chain links TRBV7-9 to TRBJ2-5; 8 nucleotides align to TRBD2. CDR1 and CDR2 (germline): SEHNR, FQNEAQ (reference sequence). V was pared by 4 bases and J by 2 bases, with 15 bases of the junction left unmatched. This CDR3 comprises 18 residues. The CDR3 sequence: CASSSDLGRVADQETQYF. CDR3 nucleotides: TGTGCCAGCAGCTCGGATCTCGGGAGGGTAGCGGATCAAGAGACCCAGTACTTC.

The gene calls are TRBV10-1 and TRBJ1-1; tentative D call: TRBD1 (5 bases). The CDR3 spans 15 residues. CDR1 is WNHNN, CDR2 SYGVQD, per germline (reference sequence). V was trimmed by 4 bases and J by 5 bases, leaving 17 bases between them. In DNA form, the CDR3 reads TGCGCCAGCAGTGGAGTCAGGGAAATGAGTACTGAAGCTTTCTTT. It yields the protein CASSGVREMSTEAFF.

V gene TRBV5-1 combines with J gene TRBJ2-3, with D possibly being TRBD1 (5 bases). Germline V gene data show CDR1 as SGHRS and CDR2 as YFSETQ. This CDR3 comprises 13 residues. V dropped 3 bases and J dropped 3 bases, with 8 bases sitting between them. The CDR3 region is CASSSGFTDTQYF. CDR3 nucleotides: TGCGCCAGCAGCTCAGGGTTTACAGATACGCAGTATTTT.

The CDR3 region is CASSAGPGRGDTQYF. CDR3 bases: TGTGCCAGCAGCGCCGGTCCGGGGAGGGGAGATACGCAGTATTTT. The chain combines TRBV11-2 with TRBJ2-3; 7 nucleotides match TRBD2. Per germline, CDR1 SGHAT and CDR2 FQNNGV. V trimming: 5 bases; J trimming: 5 bases; junction bases outside the gene matches: 10. CDR3 length: 15 amino acids.

The chain couples TRBV3-1 (or the pseudogene TRBV3-2) to TRBJ2-7, with D uncertain. The length of the CDR3 is 16 residues. The V and J ends lost 1 base and 5 bases respectively, with 18 bases between them. Germline values: CDR1 LGHDT, CDR2 YNNKEL (reference sequence). DNA for the CDR3: TGTGCCAGCAGCCAAGGGGTCGGCTCTAGGATCAACGAGCAGTACTTC. Translating it yields CASSQGVGSRINEQYF.

The chain joins TRBV30 to TRBJ1-3, with D maybe TRBD1 (5 bases). Germline loops: CDR1 GTSNPN, CDR2 SVGIG (reference sequence). This CDR3 spans 14 amino acids. Trimming took 3 bases from V and 2 from J, leaving 11 bases between them. Here the CDR3 DNA reads TGTGCCTGGAGGGTTCAGGGTACTGGAAACACCATATATTTT. Its protein is CAWRVQGTGNTIYF. Full variable domain (remainder filled in from reference TRBV30 and TRBJ1-3): SQTIHQWPATLVQPVGSPLSLECTVEGTSNPNLYWYRQAAGRGLQLLFYSVGIGQISSEVPQNLSASRPQDRQFILSSKKLLLSDSGFYLCAWRVQGTGNTIYFGEGSWLTVV.

The chain employs TRBV12-3 or TRBV12-4 and TRBJ2-3; a possible D gene is TRBD2 (5 bases). Trimming cost V 7 bases and J 4 bases, with 6 bases left between them. The CDR3 has 11 residues. The CDR3 spells CASMRADTQYF. CDR3 nucleotides: TGTGCCAGCATGAGGGCAGATACGCAGTATTTT.

This sequence joins TRBV19 and TRBJ1-5, with TRBD1 as a possible D gene (5 bases). This CDR3 comprises 16 residues. V was cut by 5 bases and J by 5 bases, with 19 bases left in between. Germline V gene data show CDR1 as LNHDA and CDR2 as SQIVND (reference sequence). Here the CDR3 DNA reads TGTGCCAGTAGTTTCTCCGGGTACAGGTCGGATCAGCCCCAGCATTTT. It translates to CASSFSGYRSDQPQHF.

The chain is built from TRBV7-9 and TRBJ1-2; D might be TRBD1 (5 bases). Germline CDR1 and CDR2: SEHNR and FQNEAQ (reference sequence). The CDR3 consists of 15 residues. V lost 1 base and J lost 3, with 12 bases in between. The DNA of the CDR3 is TGTGCCAGCAGCTTAGGGGCGGGGCTGGACTATGGCTACACCTTC. Protein: CASSLGAGLDYGYTF. Full variable domain (rest looked up from reference TRBV7-9 and TRBJ1-2): DTGVSQNPRHKITKRGQNVTFRCDPISEHNRLYWYRQTLGQGPEFLTYFQNEAQLEKSRLLSDRFSAERPKGSFSTLEIQRTEQGDSAMYLCASSLGAGLDYGYTFGSGTRLTVV.

This clone was picked up one time. The rearrangement joins TRBV30 to TRBJ2-1, with TRBD2 matching over 10 bases. Germline CDR1 GTSNPN, CDR2 SVGIG (reference sequence). The length of the CDR3 is 16 residues. Trimming took 0 bases from V and 7 from J; bases not matched to a gene: 9. CDR3 bases: TGTGCCTGGAGTGTAGATCCTAGCGGGAGAGGTAATGAGCAGTTCTTC. It translates to CAWSVDPSGRGNEQFF.

The rearrangement uses TRBV21-1 and TRBJ2-1; TRBD1 is the table's D call, not checked against the DNA. TRBV21-1 is deemed a pseudogene. This CDR3 is built from 21 residues. In DNA form, the CDR3 reads TGTGCCAGCAGACAGGAAGTCAGGTCCCTTTGGCGAGAACAGGCCTACAATGAGCAGTTCTTC. Translating gives CASRQEVRSLWREQAYNEQFF.